Sequencing of this T cell receptor (beta chain) was carried out in a study of blood T cell repertoires in COVID-19. As for the study in general: The origin of the acute and convalescent COVID-19 samples was the United States, Italy and Spain. PBMCs, B-cell-depleted T cells, or T cells were the source of the cDNA or gDNA that made up the material.

In the authors' workflow: Reference gene primer amplification yielded estimated nucleated cell counts. The assay was immunoSEQ multiplex PCR, and TCRdb's table has in-frame clones only and misses some. V, J and clone size reflect that table, while D and trimming were determined from the DNA. The table shows some 310,000 clones, with approximately 89% occurring only once. This study enrolled people aged roughly 18 to 90 from approximately 24 US geographic areas. This sequence was found in a woman in her twenties or thirties who had recovered from COVID-19. The sequenced sample was PBMCs or T cells enriched from blood (not recorded which).

CDR3 in DNA: TGTGCCAGCAGTTCCCATTCTGACAAGAAAAATGGCTACACCTTC. Residues: CASSSHSDKKNGYTF. V usage is TRBV27 and J usage is TRBJ1-2, with D uncertain. Germline lookup yields CDR1 MNHEY and CDR2 SMNVEV (reference sequence). This CDR3 contains 15 residues. The ends were cut back, 4 bases at V and 6 bases at J, with 18 bases in the middle.